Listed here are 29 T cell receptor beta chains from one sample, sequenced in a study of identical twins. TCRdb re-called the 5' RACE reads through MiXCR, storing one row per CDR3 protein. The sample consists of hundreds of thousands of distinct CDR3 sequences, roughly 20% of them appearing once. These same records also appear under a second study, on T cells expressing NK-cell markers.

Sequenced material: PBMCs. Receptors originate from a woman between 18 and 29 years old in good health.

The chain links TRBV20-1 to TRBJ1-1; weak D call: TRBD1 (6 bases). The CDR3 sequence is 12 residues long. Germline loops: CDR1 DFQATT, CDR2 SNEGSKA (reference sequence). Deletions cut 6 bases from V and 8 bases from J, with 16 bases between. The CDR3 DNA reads TGCAGTGCACAACAGGGAGGTAGAGAAGCTTTCTTT. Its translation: CSAQQGGREAFF.

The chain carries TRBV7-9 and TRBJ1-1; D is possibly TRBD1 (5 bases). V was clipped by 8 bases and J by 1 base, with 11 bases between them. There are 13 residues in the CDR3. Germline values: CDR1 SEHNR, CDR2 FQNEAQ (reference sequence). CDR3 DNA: TGTGCCAGCCTCGGAGGGGCGAACACTGAAGCTTTCTTT. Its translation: CASLGGANTEAFF.

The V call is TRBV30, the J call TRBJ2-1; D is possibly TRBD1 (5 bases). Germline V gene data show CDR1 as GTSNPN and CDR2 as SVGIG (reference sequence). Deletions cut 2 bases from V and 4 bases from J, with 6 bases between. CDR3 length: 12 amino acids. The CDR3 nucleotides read TGTGCCTGGAGTCAGGGATACAATGAGCAGTTCTTC. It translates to CAWSQGYNEQFF.

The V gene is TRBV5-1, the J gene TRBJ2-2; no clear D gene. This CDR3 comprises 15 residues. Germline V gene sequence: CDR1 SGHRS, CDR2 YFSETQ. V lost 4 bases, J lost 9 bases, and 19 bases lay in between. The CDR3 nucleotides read TGCGCCAGCAGCGGAAACAATGGCTTGACCCGGGAGCTGTTTTTT. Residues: CASSGNNGLTRELFF. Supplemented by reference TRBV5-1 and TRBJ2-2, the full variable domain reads KAGVTQTPRYLIKTRGQQVTLSCSPISGHRSVSWYQQTPGQGLQFLFEYFSETQRNKGNFPGRFSGRQFSNSRSEMNVSTLELGDSALYLCASSGNNGLTRELFFGEGSRLTVL.

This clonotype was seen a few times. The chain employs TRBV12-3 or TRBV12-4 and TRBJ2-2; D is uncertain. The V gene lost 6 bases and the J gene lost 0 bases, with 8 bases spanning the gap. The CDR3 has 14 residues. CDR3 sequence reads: CASRFRANTGELFF. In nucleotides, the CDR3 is TGTGCCAGCAGGTTCCGAGCGAACACCGGGGAGCTGTTTTTT.

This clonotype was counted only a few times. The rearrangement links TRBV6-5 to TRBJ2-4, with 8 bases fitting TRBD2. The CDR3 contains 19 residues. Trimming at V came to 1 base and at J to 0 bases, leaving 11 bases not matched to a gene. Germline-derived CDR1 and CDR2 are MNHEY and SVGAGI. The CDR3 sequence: CASSYWAGGPVIAKNIQYF. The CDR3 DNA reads TGTGCCAGCAGTTACTGGGCGGGGGGCCCTGTTATAGCCAAAAACATTCAGTACTTC.

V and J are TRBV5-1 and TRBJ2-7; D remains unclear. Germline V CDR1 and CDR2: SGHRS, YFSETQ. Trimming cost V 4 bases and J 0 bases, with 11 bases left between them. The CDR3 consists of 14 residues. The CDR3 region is CASSISKPSYEQYF. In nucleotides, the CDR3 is TGCGCCAGCAGCATCAGTAAGCCCTCCTACGAGCAGTACTTC.

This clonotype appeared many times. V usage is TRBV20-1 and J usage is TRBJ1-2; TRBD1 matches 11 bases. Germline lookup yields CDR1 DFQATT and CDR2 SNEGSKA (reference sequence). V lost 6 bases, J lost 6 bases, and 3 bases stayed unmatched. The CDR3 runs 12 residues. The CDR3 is CSAGQGADGYTF. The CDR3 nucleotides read TGCAGTGCAGGACAGGGGGCTGATGGCTACACCTTC.

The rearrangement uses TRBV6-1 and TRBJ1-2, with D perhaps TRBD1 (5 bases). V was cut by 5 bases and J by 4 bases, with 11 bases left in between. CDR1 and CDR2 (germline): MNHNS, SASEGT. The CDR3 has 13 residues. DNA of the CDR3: TGTGCCAGCAGTACCCGGGACCTCTATGGCTACACCTTC. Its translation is CASSTRDLYGYTF.

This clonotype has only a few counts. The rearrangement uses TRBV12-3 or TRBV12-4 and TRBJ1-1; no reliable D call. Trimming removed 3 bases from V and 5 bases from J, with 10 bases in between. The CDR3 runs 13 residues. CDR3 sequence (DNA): TGTGCCAGCAGTTTTAAGGTAGAAACTGAAGCTTTCTTT. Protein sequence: CASSFKVETEAFF.

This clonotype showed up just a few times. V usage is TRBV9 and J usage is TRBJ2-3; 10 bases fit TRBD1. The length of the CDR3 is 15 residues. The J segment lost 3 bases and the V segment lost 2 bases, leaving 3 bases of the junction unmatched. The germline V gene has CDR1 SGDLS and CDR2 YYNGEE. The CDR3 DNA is TGTGCCAGCAGCGTCGGGACAGGGGAAACAGATACGCAGTATTTT. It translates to CASSVGTGETDTQYF.

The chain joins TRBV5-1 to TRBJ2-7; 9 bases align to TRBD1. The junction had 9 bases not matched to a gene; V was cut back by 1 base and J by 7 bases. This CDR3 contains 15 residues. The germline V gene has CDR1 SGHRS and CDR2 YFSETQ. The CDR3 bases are TGCGCCAGCAGCTTGTCAGGGACAGGGCTTTGGGAGCAGTACTTC. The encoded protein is CASSLSGTGLWEQYF.

In DNA form, the CDR3 reads TGCAGTGCTAGTCGAGACTTATACTACAATGAGCAGTTCTTC. Translated, it gives CSASRDLYYNEQFF. V usage is TRBV20-1 and J usage is TRBJ2-1; unclear D gene. V lost 3 bases and J lost 3, with 12 bases in between. The CDR3 totals 14 residues. The germline gives CDR1 DFQATT, CDR2 SNEGSKA (reference sequence).

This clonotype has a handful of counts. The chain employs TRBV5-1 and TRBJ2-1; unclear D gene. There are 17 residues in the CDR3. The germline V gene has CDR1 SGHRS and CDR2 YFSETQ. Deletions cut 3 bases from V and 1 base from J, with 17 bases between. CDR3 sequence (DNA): TGCGCCAGCAGCTGGGTCGCCACAACTGTTTCCTACAATGAGCAGTTCTTC. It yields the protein CASSWVATTVSYNEQFF.

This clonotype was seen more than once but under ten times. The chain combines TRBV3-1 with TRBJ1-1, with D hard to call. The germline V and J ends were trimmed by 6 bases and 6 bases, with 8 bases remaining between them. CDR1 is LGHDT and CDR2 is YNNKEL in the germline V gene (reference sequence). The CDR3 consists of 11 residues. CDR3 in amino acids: CASRYGSEAFF. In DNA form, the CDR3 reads TGTGCCAGCAGGTACGGGTCTGAAGCTTTCTTT.

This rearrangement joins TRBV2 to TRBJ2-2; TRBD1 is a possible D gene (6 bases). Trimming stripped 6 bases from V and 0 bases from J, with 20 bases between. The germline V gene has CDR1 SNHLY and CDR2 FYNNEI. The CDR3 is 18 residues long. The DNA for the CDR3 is TGTGCCAGCAGAACCCGGGACACGGACCTTACGAACACCGGGGAGCTGTTTTTT. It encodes CASRTRDTDLTNTGELFF.

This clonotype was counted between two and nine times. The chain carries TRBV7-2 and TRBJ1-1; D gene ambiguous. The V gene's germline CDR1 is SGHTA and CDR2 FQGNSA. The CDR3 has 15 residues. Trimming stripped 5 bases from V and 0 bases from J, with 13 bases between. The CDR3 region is CASSPAATLNTEAFF. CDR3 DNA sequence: TGTGCCAGCAGCCCCGCAGCGACTCTGAACACTGAAGCTTTCTTT. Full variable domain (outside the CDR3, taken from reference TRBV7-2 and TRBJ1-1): GAGVSQSPSNKVTEKGKDVELRCDPISGHTALYWYRQSLGQGLEFLIYFQGNSAPDKSGLPSDRFSAERTGGSVSTLTIQRTQQEDSAVYLCASSPAATLNTEAFFGQGTRLTVV.

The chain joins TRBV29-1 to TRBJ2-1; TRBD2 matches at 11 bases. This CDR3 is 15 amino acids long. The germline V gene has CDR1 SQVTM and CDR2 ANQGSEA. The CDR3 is CATSLAGGPPNEQFF. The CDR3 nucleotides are TGCGCAACCTCTCTAGCGGGAGGCCCCCCCAATGAGCAGTTCTTC.

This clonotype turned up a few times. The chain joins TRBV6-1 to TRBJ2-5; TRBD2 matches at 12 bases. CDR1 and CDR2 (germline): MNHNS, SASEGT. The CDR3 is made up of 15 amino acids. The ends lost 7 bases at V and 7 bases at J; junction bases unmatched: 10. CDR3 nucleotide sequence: TGTGCCAGCACCGGACTAGCGGGGTCCTCGGGGACCCAGTACTTC. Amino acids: CASTGLAGSSGTQYF.

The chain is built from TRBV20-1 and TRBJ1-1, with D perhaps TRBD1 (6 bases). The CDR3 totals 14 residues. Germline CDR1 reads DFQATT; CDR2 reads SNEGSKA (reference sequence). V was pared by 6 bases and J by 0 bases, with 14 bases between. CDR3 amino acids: CSASVGQMNTEAFF. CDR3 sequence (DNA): TGCAGTGCGTCGGTTGGACAGATGAACACTGAAGCTTTCTTT.

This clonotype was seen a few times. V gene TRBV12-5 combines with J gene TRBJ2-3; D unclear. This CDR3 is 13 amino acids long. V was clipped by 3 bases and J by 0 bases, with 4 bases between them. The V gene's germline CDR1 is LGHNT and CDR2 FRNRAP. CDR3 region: CASGFVSTDTQYF. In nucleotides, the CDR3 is TGTGCTAGTGGTTTCGTTAGCACAGATACGCAGTATTTT.

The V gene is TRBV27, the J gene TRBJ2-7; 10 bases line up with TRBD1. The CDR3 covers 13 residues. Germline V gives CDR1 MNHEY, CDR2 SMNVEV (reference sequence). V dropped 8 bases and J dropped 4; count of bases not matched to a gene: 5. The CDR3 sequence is CASGRTGGYEQYF. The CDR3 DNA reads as TGTGCCAGCGGGCGGACAGGGGGTTACGAGCAGTACTTC.

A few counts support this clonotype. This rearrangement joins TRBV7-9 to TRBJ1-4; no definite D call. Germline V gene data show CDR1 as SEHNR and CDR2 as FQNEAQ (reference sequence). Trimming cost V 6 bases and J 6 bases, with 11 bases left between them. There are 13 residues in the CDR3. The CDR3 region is CASRWWNDEKLFF. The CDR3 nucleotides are TGTGCCAGCAGGTGGTGGAACGATGAAAAACTGTTTTTT. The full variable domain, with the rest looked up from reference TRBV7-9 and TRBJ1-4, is DTGVSQNPRHKITKRGQNVTFRCDPISEHNRLYWYRQTLGQGPEFLTYFQNEAQLEKSRLLSDRFSAERPKGSFSTLEIQRTEQGDSAMYLCASRWWNDEKLFFGSGTQLSVL.

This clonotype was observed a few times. The DNA for the CDR3 is TGTGCCAGCAGGGGGACAGGGGATACCAATCAGCCCCAGCATTTT. It codes for CASRGTGDTNQPQHF. The chain couples TRBV12-3 or TRBV12-4 to TRBJ1-5; TRBD1 aligns across 10 bases. With 6 bases clipped from V and 3 bases from J, the junction kept 5 bases outside the gene matches. The CDR3 contains 15 residues.

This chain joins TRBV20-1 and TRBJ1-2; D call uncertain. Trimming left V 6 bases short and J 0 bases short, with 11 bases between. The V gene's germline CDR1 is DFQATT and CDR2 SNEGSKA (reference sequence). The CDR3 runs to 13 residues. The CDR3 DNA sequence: TGCAGTGCCACAAACCTAGCTAACTATGGCTACACCTTC. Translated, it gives CSATNLANYGYTF.

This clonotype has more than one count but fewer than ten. In DNA, the CDR3 is TGCAGCGTGGACAGGGGGAATTTCGCTGAAGCTTTCTTT. It is translated as CSVDRGNFAEAFF. The genes are TRBV29-1 and TRBJ1-1; 10 nucleotides match TRBD1. Looked up from germline, CDR1 is SQVTM and CDR2 is ANQGSEA. The V gene end was trimmed by 6 bases and the J gene end by 6 bases; junction bases not matched to a gene: 7. The CDR3 is 13 residues long.

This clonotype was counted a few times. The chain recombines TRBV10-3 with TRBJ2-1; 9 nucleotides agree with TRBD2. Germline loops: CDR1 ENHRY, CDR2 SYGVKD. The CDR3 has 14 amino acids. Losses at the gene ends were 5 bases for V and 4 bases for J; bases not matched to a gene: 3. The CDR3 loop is CAISLAGEYNEQFF. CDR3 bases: TGTGCCATCAGTTTAGCGGGAGAGTACAATGAGCAGTTCTTC.

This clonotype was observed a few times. CDR3 sequence: CSITGAVQETQYF. CDR3 nucleotide sequence: TGCAGTATCACTGGGGCAGTCCAAGAGACCCAGTACTTC. This chain connects TRBV20-1 to TRBJ2-5, with TRBD1 as a possible D gene (5 bases). CDR1 and CDR2 (germline): DFQATT, SNEGSKA (reference sequence). Trimming left V 8 bases short and J 1 base short, with 14 bases between. The CDR3 length is 13 residues.

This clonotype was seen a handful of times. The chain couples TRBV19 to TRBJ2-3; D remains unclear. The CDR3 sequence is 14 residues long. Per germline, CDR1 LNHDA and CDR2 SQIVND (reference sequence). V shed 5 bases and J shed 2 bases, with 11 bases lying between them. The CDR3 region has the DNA TGTGCCAGTAGTGTACCTCGGGCCACAGATACGCAGTATTTT. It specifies CASSVPRATDTQYF.